These 27 T cell receptor beta chains share one sample of origin, sequenced in a study of cytomegalovirus exposure and HLA in healthy donors. Primers for the PCR totalled 60 Vbeta and 13 Jbeta. Using immunoSEQ multiplex PCR, the repertoire was profiled, and TCRdb retains in-frame clones only, with some absent. This sample has roughly 100,000 clones, with about 68% found just once. Sequencing input: PBMCs. Receptors were obtained from a young man in good health and CMV-seropositive.

V is TRBV2 and J is TRBJ1-5; D is possibly TRBD1 (6 bases). Per germline, CDR1 SNHLY and CDR2 FYNNEI. V was shortened by 2 bases and J by 6 bases, with 11 bases between the two germline ends. The CDR3 loop spans 14 amino acids. CDR3 amino acids: CASSERGASQPQHF. The CDR3 coding sequence is TGTGCCAGCAGTGAACGGGGGGCCAGTCAGCCCCAGCATTTT.

The rearrangement links TRBV5-1 to TRBJ1-1, with D perhaps matching TRBD1 (5 bases). This CDR3 comprises 14 residues. Germline CDR1 reads SGHRS; CDR2 reads YFSETQ. V was pared by 2 bases and J by 1 base, with 9 bases between. CDR3: CASSFQGSNTEAFF. The DNA of the CDR3 is TGCGCCAGCAGCTTCCAGGGATCGAACACTGAAGCTTTCTTT.

The genes are TRBV7-6 and TRBJ2-3; unclear D gene. Germline V lookup: CDR1 SGHVS, CDR2 FNYEAQ. The V end was cut by 10 bases, the J end by 1 base, with 15 bases between. This CDR3 has 14 amino acids. DNA for the CDR3: TGTGCCATATCTGTCGGAGTTGGCACAGATACGCAGTATTTT. Residues: CAISVGVGTDTQYF.

V is TRBV25-1 and J is TRBJ2-1; maybe TRBD2 (6 bases). This CDR3 spans 16 amino acids. Germline CDR1 is MGHDK and CDR2 is SYGVNS. With 7 bases removed from V and 1 base from J, the gap between germline ends came to 17 bases. The CDR3 DNA follows: TGTGCCAGCACCCCTAGGTCCCGGGGGTCCTACAATGAGCAGTTCTTC. Its translation is CASTPRSRGSYNEQFF.

This clone was observed a few times. V usage is TRBV10-3 and J usage is TRBJ2-3; 10 positions match TRBD2. Per the germline V gene, CDR1 is ENHRY and CDR2 is SYGVKD. Trimming at V came to 3 bases and at J to 2 bases, leaving 5 bases not matched to a gene. The CDR3 contains 16 residues. CDR3 loop: CAISESSGGATDTQYF. The CDR3 DNA follows: TGTGCCATCAGTGAATCCAGCGGGGGGGCCACAGATACGCAGTATTTT.

The chain links TRBV25-1 to TRBJ2-1, with D possibly TRBD2 on 5 matching bases. Germline-derived CDR1 and CDR2 are MGHDK and SYGVNS. V shed 4 bases and J shed 4 bases, with 11 bases lying between them. This CDR3 contains 14 residues. Here the CDR3 reads CASSGPRDYNEQFF. The CDR3 DNA follows: TGTGCCAGCAGTGGACCCCGGGATTACAATGAGCAGTTCTTC.

J is TRBJ1-1 and V is TRBV5-8; D is undetermined. V was pared by 4 bases and J by 1 base, with 8 bases between. Germline values: CDR1 SGHTS, CDR2 YDEGEE. The CDR3 covers 13 residues. Here the CDR3 reads CASSPRQNTEAFF. As DNA, the CDR3 is TGTGCCAGCAGCCCGCGGCAGAACACTGAAGCTTTCTTT.

The chain links TRBV19 to TRBJ1-1, with D uncertain. There are 15 residues in the CDR3. Germline V gives CDR1 LNHDA, CDR2 SQIVND (reference sequence). The germline V and J ends were trimmed by 6 bases and 5 bases, with 19 bases remaining between them. The CDR3: CASRPPDGIGTEAFF. The CDR3 nucleotides are TGTGCCAGTAGACCCCCTGACGGGATAGGGACTGAAGCTTTCTTT.

The chain has TRBV27 and TRBJ2-7; D unresolved. Looked up from germline, CDR1 is MNHEY and CDR2 is SMNVEV (reference sequence). V was trimmed by 3 bases and J by 8 bases, leaving 8 bases between them. This CDR3 is built from 11 residues. The DNA of the CDR3 is TGTGCCAGCAGTTTTCAGGCTCAGCAGTACTTC. Translation: CASSFQAQQYF.

Turning to this clone: A read error may produce the germline difference seen at one junction end. The chain uses TRBV4-1 and TRBJ1-6; D perhaps matches TRBD1 (6 bases). CDR1 and CDR2 from the germline V gene are MGHRA and YSYEKL. This CDR3 has 15 residues. The CDR3 reads CTSSQGSPGSSPLHF. CDR3 sequence (DNA): TGCACCAGCAGCCAGGGGTCCCCGGGGAGTTCACCCCTCCACTTT.

The rearrangement joins TRBV7-8 to TRBJ2-3; a weak D match, TRBD1 (6 bases). Germline CDR1 SGHVS, CDR2 FQNEAQ. The V and J ends lost 1 base and 1 base respectively, with 9 bases between them. The CDR3 is 15 residues long. CDR3 bases: TGTGCCAGCAGCTTAGAGGGGGTCCGCACAGATACGCAGTATTTT. Amino acids: CASSLEGVRTDTQYF. The whole variable domain, remainder taken from reference TRBV7-8 and TRBJ2-3, is GAGVSQSPRYKVAKRGQDVALRCDPISGHVSLFWYQQALGQGPEFLTYFQNEAQLDKSGLPSDRFFAERPEGSVSTLKIQRTQQEDSAVYLCASSLEGVRTDTQYFGPGTRLTVL.

The V call is TRBV2, the J call TRBJ2-5; no clear D. V lost 3 bases and J lost 7, with 6 bases in between. The CDR3 spans 11 residues. Per germline, CDR1 SNHLY and CDR2 FYNNEI. The CDR3 protein is CASSEYGTQYF. CDR3 nucleotides: TGTGCCAGCAGTGAGTACGGGACCCAGTACTTC.

This rearrangement joins TRBV4-2 to TRBJ2-7; TRBD1 might be the D (7 bases). Trimming stripped 1 base from V and 3 bases from J, with 13 bases between. The CDR3 extends over 15 amino acids. The germline V gene has CDR1 LGHNA and CDR2 YNFKEQ. CDR3 DNA sequence: TGTGCCAGCAGCCAAGGGAGGGGGCTAAGCTACGAGCAGTACTTC. Its protein is CASSQGRGLSYEQYF.

The V gene is TRBV5-5, the J gene TRBJ1-5; no firm D call. The germline CDR1 and CDR2 sequences are SGHKS and YYEKEE (reference sequence). Trimming stripped 0 bases from V and 7 bases from J, with 8 bases between. The CDR3 is 13 residues long. The CDR3 here is CASSLEQRQPQHF. CDR3 DNA sequence: TGTGCCAGCAGCTTGGAGCAGCGGCAGCCCCAGCATTTT.

V gene TRBV30 combines with J gene TRBJ1-2, with D possibly matching TRBD1 (5 bases). V was cut by 1 base and J by 7 bases, with 22 bases left in between. This CDR3 spans 16 amino acids. Germline CDR1 GTSNPN, CDR2 SVGIG (reference sequence). CDR3 DNA sequence: TGTGCCTGGAGTGGGAGGACGGGCGGGGGGTATCGTGGCTACACCTTC. This translates into CAWSGRTGGGYRGYTF.

The V gene is TRBV6-5, the J gene TRBJ2-2; the D gene is possibly TRBD1 (6 bases). V was clipped by 7 bases and J by 2 bases, with 11 bases between them. The CDR3 contains 14 residues. CDR1 and CDR2 from the germline V gene are MNHEY and SVGAGI. This CDR3 reads CASIVGANTGELFF. CDR3 bases: TGTGCCAGCATAGTGGGGGCAAACACCGGGGAGCTGTTTTTT.

V gene TRBV5-1 combines with J gene TRBJ2-1; 8 bases fit TRBD1. The germline V gene has CDR1 SGHRS and CDR2 YFSETQ. The V segment lost 4 bases and the J segment 0 bases; nucleotides outside the gene matches: 3. The CDR3 is made up of 15 amino acids. The CDR3 DNA reads as TGCGCCAGCAGCGCCCAGGGGGCCTCCTACAATGAGCAGTTCTTC. The encoded protein is CASSAQGASYNEQFF.

This chain connects TRBV5-1 to TRBJ2-5, with 8 bases matching TRBD2. Germline V gives CDR1 SGHRS, CDR2 YFSETQ. V shed 6 bases and J 1 base; nucleotides not matched to a gene: 5. CDR3 length: 14 amino acids. In nucleotides, the CDR3 is TGCGCCAGCACCCTAGCGGGCACCCAAGAGACCCAGTACTTC. It codes for CASTLAGTQETQYF.

A note on this clone: This same CDR3 is encoded by further DNA sequences in the sample. J is TRBJ2-1 and V is TRBV5-1; 11 bases match TRBD2. Germline CDR1 and CDR2: SGHRS and YFSETQ. CDR3 length equals 14 residues. The ends lost 3 bases at V and 10 bases at J; junction bases unmatched: 6. For the CDR3, the DNA is TGCGCCAGCAGCTCCGGACTAGCGGGTGACGAGCAGTTCTTC. Its protein is CASSSGLAGDEQFF. The complete variable domain, with remaining parts taken from reference TRBV5-1 and TRBJ2-1, reads KAGVTQTPRYLIKTRGQQVTLSCSPISGHRSVSWYQQTPGQGLQFLFEYFSETQRNKGNFPGRFSGRQFSNSRSEMNVSTLELGDSALYLCASSSGLAGDEQFFGPGTRLTVL.

The V call is TRBV2, the J call TRBJ2-6; 9 positions agree with TRBD1. From germline, CDR1 is SNHLY and CDR2 FYNNEI. V lost 8 bases to trimming and J lost 3 bases; unmatched junction nucleotides: 8. The CDR3 is 16 residues long. Here the CDR3 DNA reads TGTGCCAGCGTCCCCGGGACAGGGAATGGGGCCAACGTCCTGACTTTC. Translation: CASVPGTGNGANVLTF.

Here the CDR3 DNA reads TGTGCCAGTAGTATAGGAGGGGAGCAGTACTTC. This sequence encodes CASSIGGEQYF. This chain joins TRBV19 and TRBJ2-7, with TRBD2 as a possible D gene (5 bases). Germline values: CDR1 LNHDA, CDR2 SQIVND (reference sequence). V was pared by 1 base and J by 7 bases, with 5 bases between. The CDR3 runs to 11 residues.

This chain joins TRBV10-3 and TRBJ2-1, with D possibly being TRBD1 (5 bases). Trimming removed 2 bases from V and 8 bases from J, with 13 bases in between. Germline V CDR1 and CDR2: ENHRY, SYGVKD. The CDR3 is 14 residues long. The CDR3 is CAISEPPDIDEQFF. The CDR3 bases are TGTGCCATCAGTGAGCCACCGGACATCGATGAGCAGTTCTTC.

A few counts support this clone. This chain links TRBV5-4 with TRBJ1-2; tentatively, D is TRBD1 (6 bases). The V end was cut by 3 bases, the J end by 3 bases, with 18 bases between. The germline CDR1 and CDR2 sequences are SGHNT and YYREEE (reference sequence). The CDR3 totals 16 residues. This CDR3 is CASSSVGGGTDYGYTF. The CDR3 DNA reads as TGTGCCAGCAGCTCCGTTGGGGGGGGCACTGACTATGGCTACACCTTC.

This chain links TRBV9 with TRBJ2-3; 8 bases map to TRBD1. The CDR3 contains 14 residues. Trimming took 1 base from V and 4 from J; bases not matched to a gene: 2. Germline V gene lookup returns CDR1 SGDLS and CDR2 YYNGEE. Here the CDR3 reads CASSVSTGADTQYF. CDR3 DNA sequence: TGTGCCAGCAGCGTATCGACAGGGGCAGATACGCAGTATTTT.

The J gene is TRBJ2-2, the V gene TRBV19, with 8 positions matching TRBD1. This CDR3 has 16 residues. V gave up 5 bases and J gave up 0 bases; unmatched junction bases: 5. Germline CDR1 reads LNHDA; CDR2 reads SQIVND (reference sequence). The CDR3 is CASSAWGQANTGELFF. The CDR3 DNA sequence: TGTGCCAGTAGTGCATGGGGACAGGCGAACACCGGGGAGCTGTTTTTT.

The CDR3 sequence: CASSREVGNEQYF. The DNA of the CDR3 is TGTGCCAGCAGCCGGGAGGTTGGGAACGAGCAGTACTTC. The V gene is TRBV7-9, the J gene TRBJ2-5; 7 bases agree with TRBD2. The DNA end is more similar to TRBJ2-7, so the J call may be wrong. Germline CDR1 and CDR2: SEHNR and FQNEAQ (reference sequence). The CDR3 loop spans 13 amino acids.

The chain couples TRBV14 to TRBJ1-1, with 9 bases identical to TRBD1. Germline V gene data show CDR1 as SGHDN and CDR2 as FVKESK. V lost 3 bases to trimming and J lost 3 bases; unmatched junction nucleotides: 5. CDR3 length: 15 residues. The DNA of the CDR3 is TGTGCCAGCAGCCAGAACAGGGGGCGGGACACTGAAGCTTTCTTT. Amino acid sequence: CASSQNRGRDTEAFF.